This TCR beta chain came from a study of spatial heterogeneity in lung cancer. Across the whole study: Available follow-up PBMC samples, collected a median of approximately two years post-resection, were sequenced. Study conclusions and caveats: The appearance of ubiquitous expanded tumor TCRs in blood was greater at resection than follow-up.

Time point meaning: blood at routine non-recurrence follow-up after resection. In each case, whole RNA from tumor, nontumor lung or frozen PBMC was sequenced unsorted. Individual TCR cDNA molecules each bore their own unique molecular identifier. TCRdb reanalysed the 5' RACE reads using MiXCR and keeps one entry per CDR3 protein. The data hold about 15,000 distinct CDR3 sequences, with just under 6.5% observed a single time. This clonotype was counted ten times or more. Its matching antigen is unknown. The germline gives CDR1 SGHDT, CDR2 YYEEEE. The CDR3 sequence is 13 residues long. V shed 1 base, J shed 8 bases, and the junction held 2 bases outside the gene matches.

The receptor was isolated from a male donor with early-stage non-small cell lung cancer. The gene calls are TRBV5-6 and TRBJ2-1; 8 bases align to TRBD2. Sequenced here: PBMCs, sampled at follow-up. The CDR3 nucleotides are TGTGCCAGCAGCTTGTATAGCGGGGATGAGCAGTTCTTC. Encoded protein: CASSLYSGDEQFF.